This T cell receptor beta chain derives from a study of shared clonotypes between healthy human individuals. This table comes from immunoSEQ multiplex PCR, and its TCRdb copy is limited to in-frame clones, with some not included. This table has some 240,000 clones, approximately 65% appearing once. The CDR3 is made up of 19 amino acids. V was cut by 4 bases and J by 6 bases, with 29 bases left in between. Germline V CDR1 and CDR2: MDHEN, SYDVKM. Donors were Caucasian adults residing in Nashville, Tennessee, USA. This receptor was taken from a man under 40 in good health. Sequenced input: memory CD4+ T cells sorted from blood. Subset noted: CD45RA-negative fraction. This sequence joins TRBV28 and TRBJ2-3; D possibly matches TRBD1 or TRBD2 (5 bases each). The CDR3 sequence: CASSSTSPNGVGDLDTQYF. The DNA for the CDR3 is TGTGCCAGCAGTTCCACATCCCCTAATGGAGTGGGGGACCTGGATACGCAGTATTTT.